Listed here is a single T cell receptor beta chain. This record comes from a study of blood T cell repertoires in COVID-19. As for the study in general: Acute-phase and convalescent COVID-19 samples originated in the United States, Italy and Spain.

Per the study methods: Nucleated cell counts were estimated from reference gene primer amplification. Assay used: immunoSEQ multiplex PCR; TCRdb lists only in-frame clones, some missing. Clonal size and the V and J genes are those of that table, whereas D and trimming came from the DNA. The sample shows about 440,000 clones, around 89% of them seen only once. Material: peripheral blood. The receptor was derived from a woman in her 30s with acute or convalescent COVID-19.

CDR3 nucleotide sequence: TGTGCCAGCAGCTTAAAGGGGGTCCAGAACACTGAAGCTTTCTTT. It yields the protein CASSLKGVQNTEAFF. The chain joins TRBV7-3 to TRBJ1-1; possibly TRBD1 for D (6 bases). Germline lookup yields CDR1 SGHTA and CDR2 FQGTGA. The CDR3 sequence is 15 residues long. The V and J ends lost 1 base and 1 base respectively, with 10 bases between them.